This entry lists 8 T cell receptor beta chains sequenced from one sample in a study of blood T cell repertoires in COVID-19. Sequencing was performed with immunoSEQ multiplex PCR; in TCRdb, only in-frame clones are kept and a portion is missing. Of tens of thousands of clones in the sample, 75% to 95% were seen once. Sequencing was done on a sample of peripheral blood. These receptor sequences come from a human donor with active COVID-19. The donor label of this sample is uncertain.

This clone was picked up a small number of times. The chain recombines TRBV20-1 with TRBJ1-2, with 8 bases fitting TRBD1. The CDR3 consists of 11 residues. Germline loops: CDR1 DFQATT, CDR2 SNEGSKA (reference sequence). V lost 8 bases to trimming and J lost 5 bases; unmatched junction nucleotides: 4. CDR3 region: CSLTGDYGYTF. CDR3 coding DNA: TGCAGTCTGACAGGGGATTATGGCTACACCTTC.

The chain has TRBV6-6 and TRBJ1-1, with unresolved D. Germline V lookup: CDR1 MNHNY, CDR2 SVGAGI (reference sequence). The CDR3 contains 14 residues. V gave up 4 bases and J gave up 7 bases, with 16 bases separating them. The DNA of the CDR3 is TGTGCCAGCAGTTTTATCGTTTGGTCGGGTGAAGCTTTCTTT. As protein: CASSFIVWSGEAFF.

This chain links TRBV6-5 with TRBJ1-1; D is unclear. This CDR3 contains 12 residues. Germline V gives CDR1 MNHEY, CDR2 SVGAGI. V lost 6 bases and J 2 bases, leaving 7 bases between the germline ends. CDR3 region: CASRAGNTEAFF. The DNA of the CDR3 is TGTGCCAGCAGGGCGGGTAACACTGAAGCTTTCTTT.

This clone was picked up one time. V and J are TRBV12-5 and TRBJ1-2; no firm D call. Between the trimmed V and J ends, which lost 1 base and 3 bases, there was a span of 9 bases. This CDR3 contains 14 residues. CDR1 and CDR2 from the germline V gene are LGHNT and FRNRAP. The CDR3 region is CASGLGQAYYGYTF. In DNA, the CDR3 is TGTGCTAGTGGTTTGGGGCAGGCATACTATGGCTACACCTTC.

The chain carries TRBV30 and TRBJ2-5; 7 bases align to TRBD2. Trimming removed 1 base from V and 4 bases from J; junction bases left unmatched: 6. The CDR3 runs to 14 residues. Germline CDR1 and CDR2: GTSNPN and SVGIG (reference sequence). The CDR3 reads CAWSGGREGETQYF. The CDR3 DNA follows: TGTGCCTGGAGTGGGGGCAGGGAGGGAGAGACCCAGTACTTC.

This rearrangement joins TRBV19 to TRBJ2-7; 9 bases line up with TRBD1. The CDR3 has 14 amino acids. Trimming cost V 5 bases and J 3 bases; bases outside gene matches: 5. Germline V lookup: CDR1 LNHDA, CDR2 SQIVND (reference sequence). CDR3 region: CASSLTGGDYEQYF. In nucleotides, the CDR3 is TGTGCCAGTAGTTTGACAGGGGGAGACTACGAGCAGTACTTC.

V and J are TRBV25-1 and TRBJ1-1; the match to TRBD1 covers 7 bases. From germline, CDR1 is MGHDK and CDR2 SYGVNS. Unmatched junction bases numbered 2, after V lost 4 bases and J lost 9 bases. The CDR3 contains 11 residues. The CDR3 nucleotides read TGTGCCAGCAGTGCGGGACAGCAAGCTTTCTTT. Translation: CASSAGQQAFF.

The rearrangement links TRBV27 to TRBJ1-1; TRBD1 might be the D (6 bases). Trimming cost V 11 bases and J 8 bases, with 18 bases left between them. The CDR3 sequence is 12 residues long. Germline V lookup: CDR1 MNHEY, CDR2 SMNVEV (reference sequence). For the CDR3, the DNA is TGTGCCTCTTCCAGGGGTTCAGCCGAAGCTTTCTTT. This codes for CASSRGSAEAFF.